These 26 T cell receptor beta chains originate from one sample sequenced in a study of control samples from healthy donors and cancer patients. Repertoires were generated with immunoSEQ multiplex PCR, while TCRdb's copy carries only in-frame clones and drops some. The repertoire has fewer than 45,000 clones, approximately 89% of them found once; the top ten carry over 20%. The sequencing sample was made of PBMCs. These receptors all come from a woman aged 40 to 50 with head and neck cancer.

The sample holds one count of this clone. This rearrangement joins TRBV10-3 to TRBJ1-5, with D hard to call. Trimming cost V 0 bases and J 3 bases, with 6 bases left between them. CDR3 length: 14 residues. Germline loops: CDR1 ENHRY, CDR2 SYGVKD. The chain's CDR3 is CAISESRINQPQHF. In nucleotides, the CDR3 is TGTGCCATCAGTGAGTCAAGAATCAATCAGCCCCAGCATTTT.

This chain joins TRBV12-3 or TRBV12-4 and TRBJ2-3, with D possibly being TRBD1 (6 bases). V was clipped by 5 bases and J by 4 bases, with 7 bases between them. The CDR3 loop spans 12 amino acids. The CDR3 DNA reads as TGTGCCAGCAGTGGGGGCGCAGATACGCAGTATTTT. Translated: CASSGGADTQYF.

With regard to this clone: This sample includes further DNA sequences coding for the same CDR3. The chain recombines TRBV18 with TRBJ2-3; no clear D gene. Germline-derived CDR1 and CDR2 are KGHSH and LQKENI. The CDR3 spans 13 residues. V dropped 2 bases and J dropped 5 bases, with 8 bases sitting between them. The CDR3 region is CASSPNPRDTQYF. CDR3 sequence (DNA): TGTGCCAGCTCACCAAATCCCAGAGATACGCAGTATTTT.

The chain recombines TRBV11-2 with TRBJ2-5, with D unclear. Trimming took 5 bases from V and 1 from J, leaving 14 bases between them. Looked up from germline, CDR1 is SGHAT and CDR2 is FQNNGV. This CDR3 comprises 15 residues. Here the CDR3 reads CASSPFSGVQETQYF. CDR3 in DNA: TGTGCCAGCAGCCCCTTCTCTGGGGTCCAAGAGACCCAGTACTTC.

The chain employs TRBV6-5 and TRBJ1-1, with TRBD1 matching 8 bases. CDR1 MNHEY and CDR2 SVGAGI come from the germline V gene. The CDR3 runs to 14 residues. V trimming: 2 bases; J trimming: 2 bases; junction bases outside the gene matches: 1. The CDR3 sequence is CASSYDRGNTEAFF. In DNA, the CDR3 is TGTGCCAGCAGTTACGACAGGGGTAACACTGAAGCTTTCTTT.

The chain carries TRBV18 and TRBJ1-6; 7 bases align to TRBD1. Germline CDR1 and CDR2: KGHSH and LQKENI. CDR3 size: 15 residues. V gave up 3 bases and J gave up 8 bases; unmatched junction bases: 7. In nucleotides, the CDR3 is TGTGCCAGCTCACCCCCGGGACAGCTGGATTCACCCCTCCACTTT. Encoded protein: CASSPPGQLDSPLHF.

In nucleotides, the CDR3 is TGCGCCAGCAGTGACAGAGAAACTGAAGCTTTCTTT. It encodes CASSDRETEAFF. The V and J genes are TRBV10-2 and TRBJ1-1; D not certain. Trimming pared 3 bases from V and 5 bases from J, leaving 7 bases between. CDR3 length: 12 residues. In germline, CDR1 is WSHSY, CDR2 SAAADI.

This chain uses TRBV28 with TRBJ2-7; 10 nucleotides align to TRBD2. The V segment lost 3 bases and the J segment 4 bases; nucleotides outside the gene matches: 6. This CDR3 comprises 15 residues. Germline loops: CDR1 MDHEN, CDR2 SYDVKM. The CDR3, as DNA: TGTGCCAGCAGTTTTGAGGGACTAGCGCAATACGAGCAGTACTTC. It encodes CASSFEGLAQYEQYF.

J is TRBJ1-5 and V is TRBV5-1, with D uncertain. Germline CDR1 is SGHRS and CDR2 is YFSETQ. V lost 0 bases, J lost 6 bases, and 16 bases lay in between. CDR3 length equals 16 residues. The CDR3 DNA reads TGCGCCAGCAGCTTGGGTGAGAGGGCGGCAGGTCAGCCCCAGCATTTT. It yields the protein CASSLGERAAGQPQHF.

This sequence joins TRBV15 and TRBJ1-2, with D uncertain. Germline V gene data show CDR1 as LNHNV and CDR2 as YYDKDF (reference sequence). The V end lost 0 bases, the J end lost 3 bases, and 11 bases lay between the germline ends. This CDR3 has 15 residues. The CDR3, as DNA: TGTGCCACCAGCAGAGATCGCGGCTCGTACTATGGCTACACCTTC. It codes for CATSRDRGSYYGYTF.

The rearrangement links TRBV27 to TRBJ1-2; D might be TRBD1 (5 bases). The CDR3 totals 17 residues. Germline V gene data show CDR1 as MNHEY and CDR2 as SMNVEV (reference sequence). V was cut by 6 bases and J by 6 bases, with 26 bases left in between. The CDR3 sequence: CASSFRRDQARLDGYTF. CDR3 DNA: TGTGCCAGCAGCTTTCGCCGGGACCAGGCCAGGTTAGATGGCTACACCTTC.

In nucleotides, the CDR3 is TGTGCCAGCCATCCTGACAGCTATGGCTACACCTTC. Translated, it gives CASHPDSYGYTF. The gene calls are TRBV27 and TRBJ1-2; D is perhaps TRBD1 (5 bases). Germline V gene lookup returns CDR1 MNHEY and CDR2 SMNVEV (reference sequence). V was clipped by 8 bases and J by 4 bases, with 11 bases between them. CDR3 length: 12 amino acids.

The CDR3 loop is CAWSLPGGYNEQFF. CDR3 in DNA: TGTGCCTGGAGTCTGCCGGGGGGGTACAATGAGCAGTTCTTC. The chain links TRBV30 to TRBJ2-1; 8 nucleotides align to TRBD2. CDR1 GTSNPN and CDR2 SVGIG come from the germline V gene (reference sequence). The CDR3 runs 14 residues. V gave up 2 bases and J gave up 4 bases; unmatched junction bases: 4.

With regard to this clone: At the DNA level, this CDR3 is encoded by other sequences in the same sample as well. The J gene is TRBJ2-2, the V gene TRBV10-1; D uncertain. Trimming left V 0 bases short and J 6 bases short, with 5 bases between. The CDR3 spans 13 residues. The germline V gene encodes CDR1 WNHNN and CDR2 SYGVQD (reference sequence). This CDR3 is CASSESGSGELFF. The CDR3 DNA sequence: TGCGCCAGCAGTGAGTCCGGGTCCGGGGAGCTGTTTTTT.

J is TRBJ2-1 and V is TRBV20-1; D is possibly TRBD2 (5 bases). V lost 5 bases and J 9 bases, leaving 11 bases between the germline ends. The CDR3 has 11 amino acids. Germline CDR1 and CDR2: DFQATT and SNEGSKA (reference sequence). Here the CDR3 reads CSAVSGIEQFF. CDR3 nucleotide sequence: TGCAGTGCTGTGAGCGGAATTGAGCAGTTCTTC.

The CDR3 loop reads CASSFSGRNEQFF. CDR3 DNA sequence: TGTGCCAGCAGCTTCAGCGGGAGGAATGAGCAGTTCTTC. The chain joins TRBV27 to TRBJ2-1, with 9 bases that match TRBD2. Germline CDR1 reads MNHEY; CDR2 reads SMNVEV (reference sequence). J was trimmed by 7 bases and V by 6 bases; bases with no gene match: 4. This CDR3 region has 13 residues.

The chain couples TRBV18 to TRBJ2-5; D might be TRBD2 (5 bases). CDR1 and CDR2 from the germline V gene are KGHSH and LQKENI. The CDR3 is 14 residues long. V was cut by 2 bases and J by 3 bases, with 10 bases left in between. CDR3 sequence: CASSPRPGKETQYF. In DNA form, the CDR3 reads TGTGCCAGCTCACCAAGACCCGGGAAAGAGACCCAGTACTTC.

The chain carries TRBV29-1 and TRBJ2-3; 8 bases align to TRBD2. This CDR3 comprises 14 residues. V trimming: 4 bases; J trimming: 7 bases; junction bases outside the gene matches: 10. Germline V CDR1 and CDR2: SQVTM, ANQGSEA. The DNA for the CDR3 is TGCAGCGTTGTAGAGGGACTAGGGCCAAATACGCAGTATTTT. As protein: CSVVEGLGPNTQYF.

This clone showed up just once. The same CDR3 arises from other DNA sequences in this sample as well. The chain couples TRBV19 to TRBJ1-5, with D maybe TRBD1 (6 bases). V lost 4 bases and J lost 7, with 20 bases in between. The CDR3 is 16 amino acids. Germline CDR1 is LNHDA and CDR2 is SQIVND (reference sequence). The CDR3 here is CASSNHRGGGGQPQHF. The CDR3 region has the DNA TGTGCCAGTAGTAATCACCGAGGGGGTGGGGGGCAGCCCCAGCATTTT.

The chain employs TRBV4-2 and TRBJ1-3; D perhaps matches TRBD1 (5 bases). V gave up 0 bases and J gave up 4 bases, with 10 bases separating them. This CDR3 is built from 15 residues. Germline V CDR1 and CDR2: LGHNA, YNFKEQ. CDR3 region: CASSQDPGLGNTIYF. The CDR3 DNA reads TGTGCCAGCAGCCAAGATCCAGGGTTGGGAAACACCATATATTTT.

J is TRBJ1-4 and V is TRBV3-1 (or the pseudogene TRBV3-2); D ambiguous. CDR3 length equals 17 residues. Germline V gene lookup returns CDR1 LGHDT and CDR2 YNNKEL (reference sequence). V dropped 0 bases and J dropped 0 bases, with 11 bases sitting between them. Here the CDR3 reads CASSQDFWSATNEKLFF. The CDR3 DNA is TGTGCCAGCAGCCAAGATTTTTGGTCTGCAACTAATGAAAAACTGTTTTTT.

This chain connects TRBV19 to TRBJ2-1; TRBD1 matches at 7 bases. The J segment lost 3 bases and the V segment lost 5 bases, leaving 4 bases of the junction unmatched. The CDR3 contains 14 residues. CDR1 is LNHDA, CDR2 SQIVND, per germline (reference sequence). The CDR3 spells CASSPGTVYNEQFF. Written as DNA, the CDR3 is TGTGCCAGTAGTCCCGGGACAGTCTACAATGAGCAGTTCTTC.

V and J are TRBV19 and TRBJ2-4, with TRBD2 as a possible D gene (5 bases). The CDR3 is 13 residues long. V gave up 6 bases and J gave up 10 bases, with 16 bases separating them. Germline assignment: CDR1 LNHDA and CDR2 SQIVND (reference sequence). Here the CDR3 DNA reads TGTGCCAGTAGCACCCTGGGAAGAGGGATTCAGTACTTC. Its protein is CASSTLGRGIQYF.

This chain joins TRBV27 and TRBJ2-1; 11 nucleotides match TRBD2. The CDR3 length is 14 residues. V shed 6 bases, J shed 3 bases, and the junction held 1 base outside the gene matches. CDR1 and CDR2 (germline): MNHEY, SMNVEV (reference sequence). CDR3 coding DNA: TGTGCCAGCAGGACTAGCGGGAACTACAATGAGCAGTTCTTC. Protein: CASRTSGNYNEQFF.

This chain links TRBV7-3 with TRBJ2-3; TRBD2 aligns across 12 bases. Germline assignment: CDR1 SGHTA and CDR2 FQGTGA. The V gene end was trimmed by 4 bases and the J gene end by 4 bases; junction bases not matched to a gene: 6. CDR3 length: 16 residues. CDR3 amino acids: CASSSETSGSADTQYF. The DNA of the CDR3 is TGTGCCAGCAGCTCAGAGACTAGCGGGAGCGCAGATACGCAGTATTTT. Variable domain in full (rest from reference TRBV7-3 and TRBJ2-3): GAGVSQTPSNKVTEKGKYVELRCDPISGHTALYWYRQSLGQGPEFLIYFQGTGAADDSGLPNDRFFAVRPEGSVSTLKIQRTERGDSAVYLCASSSETSGSADTQYFGPGTRLTVL.

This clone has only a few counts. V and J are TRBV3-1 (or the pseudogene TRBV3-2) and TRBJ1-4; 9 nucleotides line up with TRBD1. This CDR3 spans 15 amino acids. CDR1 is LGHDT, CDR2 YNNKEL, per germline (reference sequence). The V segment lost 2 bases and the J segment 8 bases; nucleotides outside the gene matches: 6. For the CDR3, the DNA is TGTGCCAGCAGCCAAAGGACAGGGGAGGTGGAAAAACTGTTTTTT. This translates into CASSQRTGEVEKLFF.